This T cell receptor (beta chain) came from a study of T cell responses to AZD1222 COVID-19 vaccine. Findings and caveats of the study: The study identified only a handful of AZD1222 recipients as seropositive at baseline. In a largely white British group with more females than males, clonal diversity was possibly underestimated.

Sequencing used immunoSEQ multiplex PCR; TCRdb keeps in-frame clones, though not all of them. The sample has over 95,000 clones, about 89% seen once. The ends lost 4 bases at V and 8 bases at J; junction bases unmatched: 17. The CDR3 loop spans 17 amino acids. CDR1 and CDR2 (germline): SGDLS, YYNGEE. This clone was detected only once. Its matching antigen is unknown. This receptor was identified in an adult in good health. The sample was peripheral blood, taken on day 0 of AZD1222 vaccination. The J gene is TRBJ1-2, the V gene TRBV9; 10 bases match TRBD1. The CDR3 loop reads CASSLGVGTGARQGYTF. DNA for the CDR3: TGTGCCAGCAGCCTTGGGGTGGGGACAGGGGCCCGGCAGGGCTACACCTTC.